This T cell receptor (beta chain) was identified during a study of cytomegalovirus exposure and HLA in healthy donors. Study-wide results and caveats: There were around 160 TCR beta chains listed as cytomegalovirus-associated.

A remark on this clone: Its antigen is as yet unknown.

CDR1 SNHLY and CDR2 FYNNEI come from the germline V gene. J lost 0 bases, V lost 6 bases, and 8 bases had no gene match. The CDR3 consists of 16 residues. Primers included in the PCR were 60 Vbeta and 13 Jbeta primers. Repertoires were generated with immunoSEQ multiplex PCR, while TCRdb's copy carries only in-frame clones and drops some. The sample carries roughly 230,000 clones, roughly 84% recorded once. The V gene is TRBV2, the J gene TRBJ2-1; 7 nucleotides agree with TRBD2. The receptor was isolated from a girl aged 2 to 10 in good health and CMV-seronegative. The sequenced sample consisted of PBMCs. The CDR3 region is CASSPFAGASYNEQFF. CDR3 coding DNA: TGTGCCAGCAGCCCCTTCGCGGGAGCCTCCTACAATGAGCAGTTCTTC.